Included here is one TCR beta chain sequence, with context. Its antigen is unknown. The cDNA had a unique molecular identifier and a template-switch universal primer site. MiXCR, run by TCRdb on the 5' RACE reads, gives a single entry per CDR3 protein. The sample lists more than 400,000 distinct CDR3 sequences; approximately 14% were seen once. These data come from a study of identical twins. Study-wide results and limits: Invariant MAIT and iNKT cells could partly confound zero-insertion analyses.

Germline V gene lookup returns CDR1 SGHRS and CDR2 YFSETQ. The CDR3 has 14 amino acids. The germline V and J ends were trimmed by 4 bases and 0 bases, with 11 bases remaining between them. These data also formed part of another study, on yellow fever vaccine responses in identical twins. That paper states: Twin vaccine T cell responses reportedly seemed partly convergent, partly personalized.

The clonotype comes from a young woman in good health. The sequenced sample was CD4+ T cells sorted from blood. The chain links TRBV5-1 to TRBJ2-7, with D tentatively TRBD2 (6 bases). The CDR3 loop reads CASSPRDFSYEQYF. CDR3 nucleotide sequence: TGCGCCAGCAGCCCTCGGGACTTCTCCTACGAGCAGTACTTC.